This T cell receptor (beta chain) was documented in a study of T-cell memory formation after mild COVID-19. This clonotype was recorded a few times. As yet, its antigen is unknown. 5'RACE primed at constant segments yielded TCR alpha and TCR beta cDNA libraries bearing sample barcodes and UMIs. MiXCR, run by TCRdb on the 5' RACE reads, gives a single entry per CDR3 protein. The sample holds 250,000 to 350,000 distinct CDR3 sequences, more than 13% seen once. Germline V gives CDR1 MNHEY, CDR2 SVGAGI. The CDR3 covers 13 residues. V dropped 9 bases and J dropped 4; count of bases not matched to a gene: 6. Overall study findings and caveats: There were some responding clones in pre-infection memory, which suggested that cross-reactive memory had joined. Among contracting clones, CD4+ were mainly CM/EM and CD8+ enriched in EMRA.

The origin of this receptor is a man younger than 30 who had mild COVID-19 (a few samples of this study predate the infection). Cell type and time point are not known. The V and J genes are TRBV6-5 and TRBJ2-1; 7 bases align to TRBD1. Sequenced sample: PBMCs or a T cell subset sorted from them (not recorded which). The CDR3 loop is CASRTGPYNEQFF. The CDR3 DNA reads as TGTGCCAGTCGGACAGGACCTTACAATGAGCAGTTCTTC.